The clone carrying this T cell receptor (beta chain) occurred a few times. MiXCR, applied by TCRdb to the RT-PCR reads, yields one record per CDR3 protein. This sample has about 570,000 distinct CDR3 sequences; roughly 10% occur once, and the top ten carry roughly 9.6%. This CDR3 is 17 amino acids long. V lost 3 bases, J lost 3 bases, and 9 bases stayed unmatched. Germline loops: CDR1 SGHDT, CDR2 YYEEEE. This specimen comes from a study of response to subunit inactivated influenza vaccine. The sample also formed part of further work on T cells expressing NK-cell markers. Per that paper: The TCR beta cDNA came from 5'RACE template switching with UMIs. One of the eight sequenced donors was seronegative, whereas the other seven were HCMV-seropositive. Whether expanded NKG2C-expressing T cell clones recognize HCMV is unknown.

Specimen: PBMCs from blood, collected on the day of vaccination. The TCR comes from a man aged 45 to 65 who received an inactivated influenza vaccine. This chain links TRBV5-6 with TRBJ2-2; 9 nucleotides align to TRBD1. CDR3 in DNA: TGTGCCAGCAGCTGGGCCGGGACAGGGATGGACACCGGGGAGCTGTTTTTT. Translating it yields CASSWAGTGMDTGELFF.